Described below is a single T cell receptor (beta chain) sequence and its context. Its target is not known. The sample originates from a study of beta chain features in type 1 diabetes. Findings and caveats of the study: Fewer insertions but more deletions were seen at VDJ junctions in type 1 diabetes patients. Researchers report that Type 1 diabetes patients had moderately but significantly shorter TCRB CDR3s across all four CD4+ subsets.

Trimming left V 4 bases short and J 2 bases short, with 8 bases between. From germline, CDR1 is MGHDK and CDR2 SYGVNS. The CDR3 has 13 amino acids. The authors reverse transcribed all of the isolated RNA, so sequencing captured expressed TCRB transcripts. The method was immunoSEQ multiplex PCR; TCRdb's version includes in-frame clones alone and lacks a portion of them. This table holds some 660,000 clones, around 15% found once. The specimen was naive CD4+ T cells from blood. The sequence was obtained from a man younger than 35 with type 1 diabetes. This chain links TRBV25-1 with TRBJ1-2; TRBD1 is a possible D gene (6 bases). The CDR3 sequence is CASSVTGNYGYTF. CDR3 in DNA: TGTGCCAGCAGTGTTACAGGGAACTATGGCTACACCTTC.